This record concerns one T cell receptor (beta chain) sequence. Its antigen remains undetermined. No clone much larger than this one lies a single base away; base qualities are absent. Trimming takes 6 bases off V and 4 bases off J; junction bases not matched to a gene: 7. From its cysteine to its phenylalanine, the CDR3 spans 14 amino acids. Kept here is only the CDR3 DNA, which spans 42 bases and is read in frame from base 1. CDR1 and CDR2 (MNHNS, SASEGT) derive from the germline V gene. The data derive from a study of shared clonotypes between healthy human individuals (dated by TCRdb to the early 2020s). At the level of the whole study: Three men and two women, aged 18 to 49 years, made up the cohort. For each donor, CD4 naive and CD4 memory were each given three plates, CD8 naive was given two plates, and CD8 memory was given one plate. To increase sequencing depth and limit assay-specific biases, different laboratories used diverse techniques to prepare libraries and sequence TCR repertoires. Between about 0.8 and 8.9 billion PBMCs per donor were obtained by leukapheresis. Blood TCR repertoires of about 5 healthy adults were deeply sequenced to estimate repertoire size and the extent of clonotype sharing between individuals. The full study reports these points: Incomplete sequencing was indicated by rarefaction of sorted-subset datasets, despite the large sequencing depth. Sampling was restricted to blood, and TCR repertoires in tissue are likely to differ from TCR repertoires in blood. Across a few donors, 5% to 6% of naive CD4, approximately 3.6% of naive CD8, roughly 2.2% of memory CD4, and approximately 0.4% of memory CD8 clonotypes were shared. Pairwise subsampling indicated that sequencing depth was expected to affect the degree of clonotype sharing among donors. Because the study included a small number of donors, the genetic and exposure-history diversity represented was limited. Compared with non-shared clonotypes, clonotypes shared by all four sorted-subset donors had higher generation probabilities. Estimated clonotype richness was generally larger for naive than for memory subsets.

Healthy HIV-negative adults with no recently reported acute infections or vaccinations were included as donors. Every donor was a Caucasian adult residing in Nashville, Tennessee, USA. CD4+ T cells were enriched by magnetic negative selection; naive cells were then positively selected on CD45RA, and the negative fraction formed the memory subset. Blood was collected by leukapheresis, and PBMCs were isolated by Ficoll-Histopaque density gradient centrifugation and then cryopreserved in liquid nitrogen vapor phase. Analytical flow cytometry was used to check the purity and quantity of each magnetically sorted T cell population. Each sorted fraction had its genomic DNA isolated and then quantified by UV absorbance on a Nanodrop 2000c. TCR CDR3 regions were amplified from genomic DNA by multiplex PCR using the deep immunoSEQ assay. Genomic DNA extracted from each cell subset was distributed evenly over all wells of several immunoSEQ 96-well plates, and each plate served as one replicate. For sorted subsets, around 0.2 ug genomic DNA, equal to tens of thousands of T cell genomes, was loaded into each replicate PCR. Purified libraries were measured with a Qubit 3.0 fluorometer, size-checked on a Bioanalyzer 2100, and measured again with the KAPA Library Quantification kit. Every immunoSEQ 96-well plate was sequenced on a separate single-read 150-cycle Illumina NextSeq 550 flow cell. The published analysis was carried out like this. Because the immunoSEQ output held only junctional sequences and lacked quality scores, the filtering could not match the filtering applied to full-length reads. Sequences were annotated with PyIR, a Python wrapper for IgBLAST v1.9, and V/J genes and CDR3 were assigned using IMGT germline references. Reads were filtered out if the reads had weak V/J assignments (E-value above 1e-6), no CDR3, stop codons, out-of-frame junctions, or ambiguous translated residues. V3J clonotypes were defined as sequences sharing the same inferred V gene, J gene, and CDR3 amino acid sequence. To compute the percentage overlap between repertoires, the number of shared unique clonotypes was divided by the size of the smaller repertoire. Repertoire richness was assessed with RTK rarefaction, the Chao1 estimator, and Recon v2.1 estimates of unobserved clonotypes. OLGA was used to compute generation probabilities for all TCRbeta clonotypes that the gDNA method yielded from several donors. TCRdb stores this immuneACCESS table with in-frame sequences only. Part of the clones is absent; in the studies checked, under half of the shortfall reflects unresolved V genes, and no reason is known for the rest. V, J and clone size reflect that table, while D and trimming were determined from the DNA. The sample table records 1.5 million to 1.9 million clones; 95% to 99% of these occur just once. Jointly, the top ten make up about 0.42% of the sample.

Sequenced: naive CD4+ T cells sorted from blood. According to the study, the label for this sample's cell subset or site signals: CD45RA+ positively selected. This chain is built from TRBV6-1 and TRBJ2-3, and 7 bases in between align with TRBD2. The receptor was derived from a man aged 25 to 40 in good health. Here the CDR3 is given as CASSPGEGADTQYF. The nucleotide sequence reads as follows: TGTGCCAGCAGCCCCGGGGAGGGCGCAGATACGCAGTATTTT.